Below, 17 T cell receptor beta chains from the same sample are listed, as sequenced in a study of T cells after yellow fever vaccination. One entry per CDR3 protein, called by TCRdb with MiXCR from the 5' RACE reads. Found here are a few hundred thousand distinct CDR3 sequences, around 9.3% of them singletons; the top ten hold about 3.7%. Sample: CD4+ T cells sorted from PBMCs, taken 5 days after the yellow fever booster vaccination. The origin of the receptors is a young man who received the YFV17D yellow fever vaccine.

This clonotype was counted a few times. The chain joins TRBV3-1 to TRBJ2-5, with D unclear. The CDR3 covers 11 residues. Germline V lookup: CDR1 LGHDT, CDR2 YNNKEL (reference sequence). Trimming removed 8 bases at V and 4 bases at J, with 8 bases between. CDR3 nucleotides: TGTGCCAGCGGCAGAGGAGAGACCCAGTACTTC. Translation gives CASGRGETQYF.

This clonotype has ten or more counts. The chain uses TRBV4-2 and TRBJ2-2, with 9 positions matching TRBD1. The V gene end was trimmed by 3 bases and the J gene end by 4 bases; junction bases not matched to a gene: 3. Germline V CDR1 and CDR2: LGHNA, YNFKEQ. The CDR3 is 15 residues long. The CDR3 bases are TGTGCCAGCAGCCAGGCGACAGGGGGCACCGGGGAGCTGTTTTTT. This gives the protein CASSQATGGTGELFF.

This rearrangement joins TRBV11-2 to TRBJ1-3, with D hard to call. V lost 0 bases and J 0 bases, leaving 6 bases between the germline ends. Germline CDR1 reads SGHAT; CDR2 reads FQNNGV. CDR3 length equals 15 residues. The CDR3 DNA reads as TGTGCCAGCAGCTTAGATATGATCTCTGGAAACACCATATATTTT. This sequence encodes CASSLDMISGNTIYF. The complete variable domain, with remaining parts taken from reference TRBV11-2 and TRBJ1-3, reads EAGVAQSPRYKIIEKRQSVAFWCNPISGHATLYWYQQILGQGPKLLIQFQNNGVVDDSQLPKDRFSAERLKGVDSTLKIQPAKLEDSAVYLCASSLDMISGNTIYFGEGSWLTVV.

The chain couples TRBV7-8 to TRBJ1-1, with TRBD1 matching 12 bases. V trimming: 1 base; J trimming: 7 bases; junction bases outside the gene matches: 4. Germline V gene lookup returns CDR1 SGHVS and CDR2 FQNEAQ. The CDR3 is 15 residues long. This CDR3 reads CASSLGDRGPREAFF. In DNA, the CDR3 is TGTGCCAGCAGCTTAGGGGACAGGGGGCCCCGTGAAGCTTTCTTT.

This clonotype was detected ten times or more. V is TRBV6-2 or TRBV6-3 and J is TRBJ2-4; no clear D gene. Trimming removed 5 bases at V and 6 bases at J, with 17 bases between. The CDR3 has 15 amino acids. Germline V CDR1 and CDR2: MNHEY, SVGEGT. CDR3 sequence: CASSRPPGGGNIQYF. The CDR3 coding sequence is TGTGCCAGCAGTCGACCTCCGGGTGGTGGAAACATTCAGTACTTC.

This clonotype was seen a few times. This chain uses TRBV10-3 with TRBJ2-1; 10 positions agree with TRBD2. CDR3 length: 15 residues. Trimming cost V 6 bases and J 4 bases; bases outside gene matches: 6. Germline V gives CDR1 ENHRY, CDR2 SYGVKD. CDR3 nucleotides: TGTGCCATCAGGGACACGACTAGCGGGTACAATGAGCAGTTCTTC. Its protein product is CAIRDTTSGYNEQFF.

CDR3 sequence reads: CASFKGEGTDTQYF. The CDR3 DNA is TGCGCCAGCTTTAAGGGGGAGGGCACAGATACGCAGTATTTT. This sequence joins TRBV5-1 and TRBJ2-3; D may match TRBD1 or TRBD2 (6 bases each). V was cut by 7 bases and J by 1 base, with 13 bases left in between. The V gene's germline CDR1 is SGHRS and CDR2 YFSETQ. This CDR3 is 14 amino acids long.

This sequence joins TRBV5-1 and TRBJ1-3; 7 nucleotides match TRBD1. Trimming cost V 0 bases and J 2 bases; bases outside gene matches: 2. CDR1 and CDR2 (germline): SGHRS, YFSETQ. The CDR3 has 15 amino acids. For the CDR3, the DNA is TGCGCCAGCAGCTTGGCTGGGACAGCTGGAAACACCATATATTTT. It translates to CASSLAGTAGNTIYF. Combining the CDR3 with reference TRBV5-1 and TRBJ1-3 gives the whole variable domain KAGVTQTPRYLIKTRGQQVTLSCSPISGHRSVSWYQQTPGQGLQFLFEYFSETQRNKGNFPGRFSGRQFSNSRSEMNVSTLELGDSALYLCASSLAGTAGNTIYFGEGSWLTVV.

This clonotype came up a few times. The rearrangement links TRBV5-1 to TRBJ2-5, with D possibly being TRBD1 or TRBD2 (5 bases each). Germline assignment: CDR1 SGHRS and CDR2 YFSETQ. Deletions cut 4 bases from V and 1 base from J, with 14 bases between. This CDR3 region has 15 residues. As DNA, the CDR3 is TGCGCCAGCAGCAACCTCGGGGCGGTCCAAGAGACCCAGTACTTC. This gives the protein CASSNLGAVQETQYF.

This clonotype was counted ten times or more. DNA for the CDR3: TGTGCCAGCAGCGTTCAGGGGAACTCTGGGGCCAACGTCCTGACTTTC. Translation gives CASSVQGNSGANVLTF. V and J are TRBV7-8 and TRBJ2-6; tentative D call: TRBD1 (6 bases). The germline gives CDR1 SGHVS, CDR2 FQNEAQ. The length of the CDR3 is 16 residues. Trimming left V 5 bases short and J 0 bases short, with 11 bases between. Drawing the rest from reference TRBV7-8 and TRBJ2-6, the complete variable domain is GAGVSQSPRYKVAKRGQDVALRCDPISGHVSLFWYQQALGQGPEFLTYFQNEAQLDKSGLPSDRFFAERPEGSVSTLKIQRTQQEDSAVYLCASSVQGNSGANVLTFGAGSRLTVL.

This clonotype turned up a few times. This chain links TRBV6-1 with TRBJ2-2; D is undetermined. The V end was cut by 2 bases, the J end by 0 bases, with 10 bases between. The germline gives CDR1 MNHNS, CDR2 SASEGT. The CDR3 runs to 16 residues. CDR3 loop: CASSELVQTNTGELFF. The CDR3 DNA follows: TGTGCCAGCAGTGAATTAGTACAGACGAACACCGGGGAGCTGTTTTTT.

This chain connects TRBV11-2 to TRBJ1-1, with a possible D match to TRBD1 (5 bases). The CDR3 totals 14 residues. V was cut by 6 bases and J by 3 bases, with 14 bases left in between. Germline CDR1 reads SGHAT; CDR2 reads FQNNGV. In DNA, the CDR3 is TGTGCCAGCAGTCAGTTTTGGGGCGACACTGAAGCTTTCTTT. Protein product: CASSQFWGDTEAFF.

The table lists this clonotype with a few counts. The V gene is TRBV24-1, the J gene TRBJ2-7; tentative D call: TRBD1 (5 bases). Trimming shortened V by 2 bases and J by 6 bases, and 10 bases separated the two germline ends. The CDR3 runs to 13 residues. Germline CDR1 reads KGHDR; CDR2 reads SFDVKD. CDR3 in amino acids: CATSDSEGVEQYV. The DNA of the CDR3 is TGTGCCACCAGTGATTCGGAAGGGGTCGAGCAGTACGTC.

This clonotype was recorded many times. One end of the junction does not line up with germline, which may come from a read error. The chain links TRBV5-1 to TRBJ2-3, with D hard to call. The CDR3 loop spans 12 amino acids. Germline V CDR1 and CDR2: SGHRS, YFSETQ. CDR3: CASSLEADTQYF. In DNA form, the CDR3 reads TGTGCCAGCAGCCTCGAGGCAGATACGCAGTATTTT. Full variable domain (remainder filled in from reference TRBV5-1 and TRBJ2-3): KAGVTQTPRYLIKTRGQQVTLSCSPISGHRSVSWYQQTPGQGLQFLFEYFSETQRNKGNFPGRFSGRQFSNSRSEMNVSTLELGDSALYLCASSLEADTQYFGPGTRLTVL.

For the CDR3, the DNA is TGTGCCAGCAGTCAAACAGGGGGCGGGACCCAGTACTTC. Its translation: CASSQTGGGTQYF. V usage is TRBV6-5 and J usage is TRBJ2-5; TRBD1 matches 9 bases. The CDR3 has 13 residues. Germline lookup yields CDR1 MNHEY and CDR2 SVGAGI. With V trimmed by 5 bases and J by 7 bases, 5 bases remained unmatched.

This sequence joins TRBV3-1 and TRBJ2-7; maybe TRBD2 (5 bases). CDR1 and CDR2 (germline): LGHDT, YNNKEL (reference sequence). This CDR3 spans 15 amino acids. The ends were cut back, 2 bases at V and 0 bases at J, with 11 bases in the middle. CDR3 region: CASSQPYEGSYEQYF. The CDR3 DNA follows: TGTGCCAGCAGCCAACCATACGAGGGCTCCTACGAGCAGTACTTC.

This clonotype has a handful of counts. This chain joins TRBV20-1 and TRBJ1-2; 8 bases agree with TRBD1. V lost 3 bases and J lost 8; bases outside the gene matches: 5. The germline gives CDR1 DFQATT, CDR2 SNEGSKA (reference sequence). The CDR3 consists of 12 residues. The CDR3 DNA sequence: TGCAGTGCTAGGGACAGGGTAAAGGGCTACACCTTC. Translation gives CSARDRVKGYTF.